This TCR beta chain was captured by sequencing in a study of PD-1 blockade in classical Hodgkin lymphoma. Whole-study results and caveats: Exclusion was the outcome for patients who began nivolumab under 1 year after ASCT.

From germline, CDR1 is LNHDA and CDR2 SQIVND (reference sequence). Trimming removed 10 bases from V and 4 bases from J; junction bases left unmatched: 11. The CDR3 consists of 14 residues. As to this clone: Its antigen is unidentified.

Every patient had relapsed following autologous stem cell transplantation, and cohorts differed in brentuximab vedotin exposure. TCRdb's table, derived via immunoSEQ multiplex PCR, lists solely in-frame clones and lacks some. The sample contains 55,000 to 75,000 clones, roughly 91% of which appear only once. The chain is built from TRBV19 and TRBJ2-7, with 9 bases identical to TRBD1. The sequence derives from a human donor with classical Hodgkin lymphoma. Sequences were derived from peripheral blood mononuclear cells (PBMCs), sampled at baseline. CDR3 region: CATTGTGKEYEQYF. The CDR3 DNA sequence: TGTGCCACAACCGGGACAGGGAAGGAATACGAGCAGTACTTC.